A selection of T cell receptor beta chains follows, all from one sample in a study of cytomegalovirus exposure and HLA in healthy donors. Method: immunoSEQ multiplex PCR; TCRdb's copy keeps in-frame clones and lacks some. This sample has 150,000 to 200,000 clones; approximately 67% occur once, and the top ten carry 3.5% to 5%. The material sequenced was PBMCs. These receptors came from a woman in her late teens or twenties in good health and CMV-seropositive. CDR3s include the opening cysteine and the closing phenylalanine or tryptophan. Fields, in order: J gene, V gene, D gene, clone size, CDR3 protein, CDR3 DNA. The D gene is left open where the match is weak. A row's size may be missing; if present it is once, few, many or a size class.

J gene: TRBJ1-3
V gene: TRBV4-2
D gene: NA
clone size: once
CDR3 protein: CASSQDTRGRGNTIYF
CDR3 DNA: TGTGCCAGCAGCCAAGATACCCGGGGTAGAGGTAACACCATATATTTT

J gene: TRBJ1-4
V gene: TRBV6-5
D gene: NA
clone size: NA
CDR3 protein: CASSGSTDREKLFF
CDR3 DNA: TGTGCCAGCAGTGGTTCGACAGATAGAGAAAAACTGTTTTTT

J gene: TRBJ1-4
V gene: TRBV5-4
D gene: NA
clone size: few
CDR3 protein: CASSLKQKNEKLFF
CDR3 DNA: TGTGCCAGCAGCTTGAAACAGAAAAATGAAAAACTGTTTTTT

J gene: TRBJ1-1
V gene: TRBV6-5
D gene: NA
clone size: NA
CDR3 protein: CASNGGTEAFF
CDR3 DNA: TGTGCCAGCAATGGGGGGACTGAAGCTTTCTTT

J gene: TRBJ2-7
V gene: TRBV4-3
D gene: TRBD1
clone size: NA
CDR3 protein: CASSHRWDRGQVRYEQYF
CDR3 DNA: TGCGCCAGCAGCCACCGATGGGACAGGGGCCAGGTACGGTACGAGCAGTACTTC

J gene: TRBJ2-5
V gene: TRBV29-1
D gene: NA
clone size: NA
CDR3 protein: CSVEDSQGGGETQYF
CDR3 DNA: TGCAGCGTTGAAGATTCACAGGGCGGAGGAGAGACCCAGTACTTC

J gene: TRBJ2-1
V gene: TRBV19
D gene: NA
clone size: NA
CDR3 protein: CASSGWSSYNEQFF
CDR3 DNA: TGTGCCAGTAGCGGCTGGAGCTCCTACAATGAGCAGTTCTTC

J gene: TRBJ1-2
V gene: TRBV19
D gene: NA
clone size: NA
CDR3 protein: CASRPGEPRYGYTF
CDR3 DNA: TGTGCCAGTAGGCCTGGAGAACCCCGCTATGGCTACACCTTC

J gene: TRBJ2-7
V gene: TRBV29-1
D gene: TRBD1
clone size: NA
CDR3 protein: CSPGTGHSYEQYF
CDR3 DNA: TGCAGCCCTGGGACAGGACACTCCTACGAGCAGTACTTC

J gene: TRBJ1-1
V gene: TRBV10-3
D gene: NA
clone size: few
CDR3 protein: CAISDTGDLNTEAFF
CDR3 DNA: TGTGCCATCAGTGACACAGGTGACCTAAACACTGAAGCTTTCTTT

J gene: TRBJ2-5
V gene: TRBV2
D gene: NA
clone size: NA
CDR3 protein: CASGLSYQETQYF
CDR3 DNA: TGTGCGAGCGGCTTATCCTACCAAGAGACCCAGTACTTC